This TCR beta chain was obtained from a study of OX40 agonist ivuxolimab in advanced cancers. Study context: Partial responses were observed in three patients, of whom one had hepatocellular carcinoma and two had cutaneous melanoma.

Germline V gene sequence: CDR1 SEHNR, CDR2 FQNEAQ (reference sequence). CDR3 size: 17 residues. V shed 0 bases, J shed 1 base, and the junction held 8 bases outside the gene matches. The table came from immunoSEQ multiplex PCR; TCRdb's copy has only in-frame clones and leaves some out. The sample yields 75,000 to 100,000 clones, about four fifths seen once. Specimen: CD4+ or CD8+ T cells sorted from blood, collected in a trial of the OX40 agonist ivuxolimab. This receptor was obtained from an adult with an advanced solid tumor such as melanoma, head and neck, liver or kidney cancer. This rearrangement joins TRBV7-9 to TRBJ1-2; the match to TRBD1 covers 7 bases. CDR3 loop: CASSLARIGGDNYGYTF. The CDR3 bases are TGTGCCAGCAGCTTAGCGAGGATAGGGGGCGATAACTATGGCTACACCTTC.